A selection of T cell receptor beta chains follows, all from one sample in a study of CD8 T cells in ankylosing spondylitis. TCRdb called the 5' RACE reads again in MiXCR, with one record for every CDR3 protein. This sample has fewer than 400,000 distinct CDR3 sequences, with approximately 15% found just once. Material for sequencing was blood, either unsorted or a sorted T cell fraction (not recorded which). The source of these receptors is a male donor with ankylosing spondylitis or in good health (not recorded which). Each CDR3 is given with its conserved first and last residue. The D gene is left open where the match is weak. Clone sizes are given selectively: once, few, many, or a class where the clone is expanded.

CASNPGMNNEQFF,TGTGCCAGCAATCCCGGGATGAACAATGAGCAGTTCTTC,TRBJ2-1,TRBV12-3/TRBV12-4,many,13,.
CASSPRDQQYF,TGTGCCAGCAGTCCCCGGGACCAGCAGTACTTC,TRBJ2-7,TRBV12-3/TRBV12-4,many,11,.
CASSLGRLAVFTDTQYF,TGTGCCAGCAGCTTGGGGAGACTAGCGGTATTCACAGATACGCAGTATTTT,TRBJ2-3,TRBV7-9,.,17,TRBD2
CSVEIQGAETQYF,TGCAGCGTTGAAATTCAGGGGGCAGAGACCCAGTACTTC,TRBJ2-5,TRBV29-1,few,13,TRBD1
CASSLASLRGADTQYF,TGTGCCAGCAGTTTAGCTTCCCTCCGGGGGGCAGATACGCAGTATTTT,TRBJ2-3,TRBV12-3/TRBV12-4,few,16,TRBD2
CASMGSPNTEAFF,TGCGCCAGCATGGGCAGCCCGAACACTGAAGCTTTCTTT,TRBJ1-1,TRBV5-1,.,13,.
CSARDTGGPYNEQFF,TGCAGTGCTAGGGATACAGGGGGCCCCTACAATGAGCAGTTCTTC,TRBJ2-1,TRBV20-1,.,15,TRBD1
CASSQGGAGVGETQYF,TGTGCCAGCAGCCAAGGCGGAGCGGGAGTTGGGGAGACCCAGTACTTC,TRBJ2-5,TRBV14,few,16,TRBD2
CASSFTRESEAFF,TGCGCCAGCAGCTTTACCCGGGAGTCTGAAGCTTTCTTT,TRBJ1-1,TRBV5-1,few,13,.
CSAEGAYEQYF,TGCAGTGCCGAGGGGGCCTACGAGCAGTACTTC,TRBJ2-7,TRBV20-1,many,11,.
CASSDLAGGTGELFF,TGTGCCAGCAGCGATTTAGCGGGAGGGACCGGGGAGCTGTTTTTT,TRBJ2-2,TRBV7-2,few,15,TRBD2
CASSENSHNEQFF,TGTGCCAGCAGCGAAAACTCCCACAATGAGCAGTTCTTC,TRBJ2-1,TRBV14,.,13,.
CASSLETVNTGELFF,TGTGCCAGCAGCTTAGAGACGGTGAACACCGGGGAGCTGTTTTTT,TRBJ2-2,TRBV7-2,.,15,.
CASSIRGTGELFF,TGTGCCAGTAGTATCCGAGGCACCGGGGAGCTGTTTTTT,TRBJ2-2,TRBV19,.,13,.
CATSRDQAGSYEQYF,TGTGCCACCAGCAGAGATCAGGCAGGGTCCTACGAGCAGTACTTC,TRBJ2-7,TRBV15,few,15,.
CSARVGRADYGYTF,TGCAGTGCTAGAGTTGGTAGGGCCGACTATGGCTACACCTTC,TRBJ1-2,TRBV20-1,.,14,.
CASTRGVLAGNTIYF,TGTGCCAGCACTCGCGGGGTGTTGGCTGGAAACACCATATATTTT,TRBJ1-3,TRBV12-3/TRBV12-4,few,15,.
CASSLAGADTEAFF,TGTGCCAGCAGCTTAGCCGGGGCGGACACTGAAGCTTTCTTT,TRBJ1-1,TRBV11-2,few,14,.
CASSHPGAGELFF,TGCGCCAGCAGCCACCCAGGGGCCGGGGAGCTGTTTTTT,TRBJ2-2,TRBV5-1,.,13,.
CASSINVQRGAAGETQYF,TGTGCCAGCAGCATCAACGTCCAGCGGGGGGCCGCCGGGGAGACCCAGTACTTC,TRBJ2-5,TRBV11-2,many,18,TRBD2
CASSEGLAGGTETQYF,TGTGCCAGCAGTGAGGGACTAGCGGGGGGGACGGAGACCCAGTACTTC,TRBJ2-5,TRBV12-3/TRBV12-4,.,16,TRBD2
CASSLGGIAGSNSDEQFF,TGCGCCAGCAGCTTAGGGGGGATAGCGGGCTCCAATAGCGACGAGCAGTTCTTC,TRBJ2-1,TRBV4-1,few,18,.
CSARQTGAGAETQYF,TGCAGTGCTAGACAGACAGGGGCAGGAGCAGAGACCCAGTACTTC,TRBJ2-5,TRBV20-1,.,15,TRBD1
CASSQGMGYERANVLTF,TGCGCCAGCAGCCAAGGGATGGGCTATGAGAGGGCCAACGTCCTGACTTTC,TRBJ2-6,TRBV4-1,.,17,.
CASSSAGLDADTQYF,TGTGCCAGCAGCTCAGCCGGGCTCGACGCAGATACGCAGTATTTT,TRBJ2-3,TRBV28,few,15,.
CASTPASRYTEAFF,TGTGCCAGCACCCCCGCCTCGAGGTACACTGAAGCTTTCTTT,TRBJ1-1,TRBV2,few,14,.
CASSSGRNYGYTF,TGTGCCAGCAGTTCAGGCAGGAACTATGGCTACACCTTC,TRBJ1-2,TRBV12-3/TRBV12-4,.,13,.
CAIRVGGGEAFF,TGTGCCATTCGTGTGGGGGGCGGTGAAGCTTTCTTT,TRBJ1-1,TRBV11-3,.,12,.
CASSPRRTGSPRGGYTF,TGTGCCAGCAGCCCTCGGAGGACTGGCTCACCTCGGGGCGGCTACACCTTC,TRBJ1-2,TRBV27,few,17,.
CASSRLSLAGEETQYF,TGTGCCAGCAGCCGGCTGTCACTAGCGGGTGAAGAGACCCAGTACTTC,TRBJ2-5,TRBV3-1,few,16,TRBD2
CATSRGGRNSYEQYF,TGTGCCACCAGCAGAGGAGGGAGAAACTCCTACGAGCAGTACTTC,TRBJ2-7,TRBV15,.,15,.
CASSLGQGLGGGNEQFF,TGCGCCAGCAGCTTGGGGCAGGGACTGGGCGGGGGCAATGAGCAGTTCTTC,TRBJ2-1,TRBV5-1,.,17,TRBD2
CASSLGGQGAAFF,TGTGCCAGCAGCTTAGGAGGGCAGGGTGCGGCTTTCTTT,TRBJ1-1,TRBV7-2,.,13,.
CATSWGRNKANEQFF,TGTGCCACCAGTTGGGGCAGGAACAAAGCCAATGAGCAGTTCTTC,TRBJ2-1,TRBV15,few,15,.
CASSLRSWNNEQFF,TGTGCCAGCAGCCTTAGGAGTTGGAACAATGAGCAGTTCTTC,TRBJ2-1,TRBV12-3/TRBV12-4,.,14,.
CASSQGGGETQYF,TGTGCCAGCAGCCAGGGGGGGGGAGAGACCCAGTACTTC,TRBJ2-5,TRBV3-1,few,13,TRBD2
CASSLQESIQYF,TGTGCCAGCAGCCTCCAGGAGAGCATTCAGTACTTC,TRBJ2-4,TRBV7-2,many,12,.
CASSAIGGSNIQYF,TGTGCCAGCAGCGCCATAGGGGGCTCGAACATTCAGTACTTC,TRBJ2-4,TRBV9,.,14,TRBD1
CAIRPLTGNYGYTF,TGTGCCATCAGGCCCTTGACAGGGAACTATGGCTACACCTTC,TRBJ1-2,TRBV10-3,.,14,TRBD1
CASRQGSYEQYF,TGTGCCAGCAGGCAGGGGTCCTACGAGCAGTACTTC,TRBJ2-7,TRBV6-5,few,12,.
CATTGDYGYTF,TGTGCCACGACAGGGGACTATGGCTACACCTTC,TRBJ1-2,TRBV12-3/TRBV12-4,.,11,TRBD1
CSVGGRGHDGYTF,TGCAGCGTTGGTGGCAGGGGTCACGATGGCTACACCTTC,TRBJ1-2,TRBV29-1,.,13,.
CASSNGQGASNTEAFF,TGCGCCAGCAGCAACGGACAGGGGGCCTCGAACACTGAAGCTTTCTTT,TRBJ1-1,TRBV5-1,few,16,TRBD1
CATSRVRGDSPLHF,TGTGCCACCAGCAGAGTCAGGGGTGATTCACCCCTCCACTTT,TRBJ1-6,TRBV15,few,14,.
CASRQYTEAFF,TGTGCCAGCAGACAATACACTGAAGCTTTCTTT,TRBJ1-1,TRBV7-2,few,11,.
CASSLFGATGRPEQFF,TGTGCCAGCAGTTTATTCGGGGCTACGGGGAGGCCTGAGCAGTTCTTC,TRBJ2-1,TRBV12-3/TRBV12-4,.,16,.
CASSNSQSGGGTDTQYF,TGCGCCAGCAGCAATTCTCAGAGCGGGGGGGGCACAGATACGCAGTATTTT,TRBJ2-3,TRBV5-1,few,17,TRBD2
CASSLGGLAGEIEQFF,TGTGCCAGCAGTTTAGGGGGACTAGCGGGGGAAATTGAGCAGTTCTTC,TRBJ2-1,TRBV12-3/TRBV12-4,many,16,TRBD2
CASSWRTSGSAYEQYF,TGTGCCAGCAGCTGGCGGACTAGCGGGAGTGCCTACGAGCAGTACTTC,TRBJ2-7,TRBV5-6,many,16,TRBD2
CASSTWGSGNTIYF,TGTGCCAGCAGCACTTGGGGCTCTGGAAACACCATATATTTT,TRBJ1-3,TRBV6-1,.,14,.
CASRINGGFYEQYF,TGCGCCAGCAGAATAAATGGGGGCTTCTACGAGCAGTACTTC,TRBJ2-7,TRBV5-1,.,14,.
CASSLNSGRAEQYF,TGCGCCAGCAGCTTAAACTCGGGAAGAGCCGAGCAGTACTTC,TRBJ2-7,TRBV5-1,many,14,.
CASTSSLSHTEAFF,TGTGCCAGCACTTCGTCACTGTCGCACACTGAAGCTTTCTTT,TRBJ1-1,TRBV6-2/TRBV6-3,.,14,.
CASSPGLAGAAGELFF,TGTGCCAGCAGCCCCGGACTAGCGGGAGCGGCCGGGGAGCTGTTTTTT,TRBJ2-2,TRBV3-1,few,16,TRBD2